This T cell receptor beta chain was obtained from a study of beta chain features in type 1 diabetes. One heparinised blood draw, averaging about 120 mL, came from each donor. Post-sort purity exceeded 95% for all sorted populations. Study-wide results and caveats: Using cDNA template may skew counts toward highly expressing activated cells.

In the case of this clone: As yet, its antigen is unknown.

This CDR3 has 14 amino acids. Germline V gives CDR1 LGHNA, CDR2 YNFKEQ. V was clipped by 1 base and J by 1 base, with 6 bases between them. Isolated RNA was reverse transcribed in full, so expressed TCRB transcripts were sequenced. This table comes from immunoSEQ multiplex PCR, and its TCRdb copy is limited to in-frame clones, with some not included. The data hold around 450,000 clones, with approximately 10% observed a single time. The clonotype originates from a woman younger than 30 in good health. Sequencing input: naive CD4+ T cells from blood. The chain combines TRBV4-2 with TRBJ2-3, with D possibly being TRBD1 or TRBD2 (5 bases each). DNA of the CDR3: TGTGCCAGCAGCCAAGTGGGGGGCACAGATACGCAGTATTTT. This encodes CASSQVGGTDTQYF.